These 14 T cell receptor beta chains were sequenced from one sample in a study of T cell clones after liver transplantation. Alloreactive TCRbeta sequences came from sequencing proliferating CFSE-low cells in the MLR. These receptors' antigens are unknown. The data were produced by immunoSEQ multiplex PCR, yet TCRdb's version contains in-frame clones alone and is incomplete. The data show a few thousand clones, 20% to 25% seen once. Sequences were obtained from CD8+ T cells from cultured PBMCs. The receptors were gathered from a human patient who received a liver transplant. Some of these T cells may belong to the graft donor.

This clone was observed a few times. J is TRBJ2-7 and V is TRBV7-3; 7 nucleotides agree with TRBD1. The germline gives CDR1 SGHTA, CDR2 FQGTGA. Unmatched junction bases numbered 5, after V lost 5 bases and J lost 1 base. The CDR3 contains 14 residues. The CDR3 spells CASSPQTGSYEQYF. The CDR3 nucleotides read TGTGCCAGCAGCCCCCAGACAGGGTCCTACGAGCAGTACTTC. The complete variable domain, with remaining parts taken from reference TRBV7-3 and TRBJ2-7, reads GAGVSQTPSNKVTEKGKYVELRCDPISGHTALYWYRQSLGQGPEFLIYFQGTGAADDSGLPNDRFFAVRPEGSVSTLKIQRTERGDSAVYLCASSPQTGSYEQYFGPGTRLTVT.

Regarding this clone: This may come from a read error, since a much larger clone is one base off. J is TRBJ2-6 and V is TRBV11-2; tentatively, D is TRBD2 (9 bases). The CDR3 has 17 residues. Per the germline V gene, CDR1 is SGHAT and CDR2 is FQNNGV. CDR3 in DNA: TGTCCCCGCGGGGGGGGACAGGTTATCGCTGGGGCCAACGTCCTGACTTTC. This sequence encodes CPRGGGQVIAGANVLTF.

Points on this clone: The junction and the germline gene differ at one end; a read error may be behind it. The chain links TRBV28 to TRBJ1-2, with D possibly TRBD1 on 6 matching bases. CDR1 and CDR2 (germline): MDHEN, SYDVKM. CDR3 size: 14 residues. CDR3: CASCLWGTRDGYTF. For the CDR3, the DNA is TGTGCCAGCTGTTTATGGGGGACAAGGGATGGCTACACCTTC.

This clone was counted between two and nine times. The chain has TRBV7-9 and TRBJ2-7; either TRBD1 or TRBD2 may supply D (6 bases each). The germline V and J ends were trimmed by 3 bases and 5 bases, with 23 bases remaining between them. The CDR3 sequence is 17 residues long. Per germline, CDR1 SEHNR and CDR2 FQNEAQ (reference sequence). CDR3 protein: CASSFAPWGPEGDEQYF. Here the CDR3 DNA reads TGTGCCAGCAGCTTCGCGCCTTGGGGGCCGGAGGGGGACGAGCAGTACTTC.

This clone was counted between two and nine times. Sequence at one end of the junction differs from germline and may be a read error. This chain uses TRBV7-3 with TRBJ2-1; TRBD2 matches 9 bases. This CDR3 region has 15 residues. Germline lookup yields CDR1 SGHTA and CDR2 FQGTGA. As DNA, the CDR3 is TGCGCCAGCAGCCAAGTCGCTAGCGGGAACAATGAGCAGTTCTTC. It translates to CASSQVASGNNEQFF.

To note about this clone: A read error is likely here: a far larger clone is one base away. The CDR3 loop reads CASSQDLPGYGYTF. The CDR3, as DNA: TGCGCCAGCAGCCAAGATCTACCGGGGTATGGCTACACCTTC. This chain connects TRBV4-3 to TRBJ1-2; D not certain. V was cut by 0 bases and J by 5 bases, with 10 bases left in between. Germline V lookup: CDR1 LGHNA, CDR2 YSLEER. The CDR3 contains 14 residues.

This clone was observed a handful of times. The chain carries TRBV7-2 and TRBJ2-1; 9 bases are shared with TRBD1. Germline CDR1 SGHTA, CDR2 FQGNSA. J gave up 2 bases and V 4 bases, and 6 bases lay outside the gene matches. There are 16 residues in the CDR3. In nucleotides, the CDR3 is TGTGCCAGCAGCTCAACAGGGGGCGAGGCCTACAATGAGCAGTTCTTC. Its protein is CASSSTGGEAYNEQFF. The full variable domain, rest sourced from reference TRBV7-2 and TRBJ2-1, is GAGVSQSPSNKVTEKGKDVELRCDPISGHTALYWYRQSLGQGLEFLIYFQGNSAPDKSGLPSDRFSAERTGGSVSTLTIQRTQQEDSAVYLCASSSTGGEAYNEQFFGPGTRLTVL.

This clone was detected only a few times. The rearrangement uses TRBV7-9 and TRBJ2-1, with no clear D. The CDR3 has 12 amino acids. CDR1 and CDR2 (germline): SEHNR, FQNEAQ (reference sequence). V lost 4 bases and J lost 3, with 4 bases in between. The DNA for the CDR3 is TGTGCCAGCAGCTCCAACTACAATGAGCAGTTCTTC. Translated, it gives CASSSNYNEQFF.

This clone was counted only a few times. V and J are TRBV9 and TRBJ2-7, with D possibly matching TRBD1 (5 bases). Germline CDR1 and CDR2: SGDLS and YYNGEE. The germline V and J ends were trimmed by 2 bases and 5 bases, with 11 bases remaining between them. The CDR3 covers 13 residues. DNA of the CDR3: TGTGCCAGCAGCGTCAACTGGGGCGACGAGCAGTACTTC. Translation: CASSVNWGDEQYF. The whole variable domain, filled in from reference TRBV9 and TRBJ2-7, reads DSGVTQTPKHLITATGQRVTLRCSPRSGDLSVYWYQQSLDQGLQFLIQYYNGEERAKGNILERFSAQQFPDLHSELNLSSLELGDSALYFCASSVNWGDEQYFGPGTRLTVT.

On this clone: It is likely a read error: a sequence one base away is far more abundant. Other nucleotide sequences in the sample specify the same CDR3. V usage is TRBV7-2 and J usage is TRBJ2-6; a weak D match, TRBD2 (7 bases). Trimming took off 8 bases at V and 0 bases at J, with 17 bases between the two ends. Per germline, CDR1 SGHTA and CDR2 FQGNSA. This CDR3 is built from 17 residues. DNA for the CDR3: TGTGCCAGCGGGGGGGGCCAGGTTATCTCTGGGGCCAACGTCCTGACTTTC. Translation gives CASGGGQVISGANVLTF.

The chain combines TRBV18 with TRBJ1-2; 8 bases align to TRBD1. J lost 7 bases, V lost 6 bases, and 7 bases had no gene match. CDR1 is KGHSH and CDR2 is LQKENI in the germline V gene. The CDR3 covers 13 residues. This chain's CDR3 is CASSDGQGPGYTF. The CDR3 DNA sequence: TGTGCCAGCTCGGATGGACAGGGCCCTGGCTACACCTTC.

This clone was observed a handful of times. The genes are TRBV11-2 and TRBJ1-2; 8 bases fit TRBD1. CDR3 length: 18 residues. CDR1 and CDR2 from the germline V gene are SGHAT and FQNNGV. After removal of 1 base from V and 3 bases from J, the junction contained 13 bases not matched to a gene. The CDR3 here is CASSLVPGQVVGDYGYTF. CDR3 in DNA: TGTGCCAGCAGCTTAGTCCCGGGACAGGTGGTGGGGGACTATGGCTACACCTTC.

This clone was seen only a few times. With a far larger clone one base away, a read error is the likely cause. The same CDR3 arises from other DNA sequences in this sample as well. J is TRBJ2-6 and V is TRBV11-2, with D perhaps matching TRBD1 (8 bases). V was cut by 8 bases and J by 0 bases, with 17 bases left in between. The CDR3 extends over 17 amino acids. The germline V gene encodes CDR1 SGHAT and CDR2 FQNNGV. The CDR3 sequence: CASGGGQVISGANVLTF. DNA for the CDR3: TGTGCCAGCGGGGGGGGACAGGTGATCTCTGGGGCCAACGTCCTGACTTTC.

A note on this clone: With a far larger clone one base away, a read error is the likely cause. The chain joins TRBV11-2 to TRBJ2-6; TRBD2 matches 7 bases. The germline V gene encodes CDR1 SGHAT and CDR2 FQNNGV. The CDR3 is 17 residues long. Trimming took 8 bases from V and 0 from J; bases not matched to a gene: 10. The CDR3 region is CASGGEQVISGANVLTF. The CDR3 region has the DNA TGTGCCAGCGGGGGGGAACAGGTTATCTCTGGGGCCAACGTCCTGACTTTC.